A single sample is the source of the 14 T cell receptor beta chains below, sequenced in a study of blood T cell repertoires in COVID-19. TCRdb's table, derived via immunoSEQ multiplex PCR, lists solely in-frame clones and lacks some. The sample consists of 200,000 to 250,000 clones, around three quarters of them appearing once. The sample consisted of peripheral blood. These receptors originate from a woman aged 70-85 years with acute or convalescent COVID-19.

The chain uses TRBV6-5 and TRBJ2-3; possibly TRBD2 for D (6 bases). The CDR3 has 15 residues. The germline CDR1 and CDR2 sequences are MNHEY and SVGAGI. The CDR3 spells CATALNAGSADTQYF. Here the CDR3 DNA reads TGTGCTACGGCCCTAAACGCGGGGAGCGCAGATACGCAGTATTTT.

The rearrangement uses TRBV7-3 and TRBJ2-3, with D tentatively TRBD2 (7 bases). Germline-derived CDR1 and CDR2 are SGHTA and FQGTGA. Between the trimmed V and J ends, which lost 4 bases and 4 bases, there was a span of 12 bases. The CDR3 spans 14 residues. Here the CDR3 DNA reads TGTGCCAGCAGCTCGGGCGGGGGCTCAGATACGCAGTATTTT. This sequence encodes CASSSGGGSDTQYF.

The chain is built from TRBV6-1 and TRBJ2-7; TRBD2 matches at 10 bases. The trim removed 7 bases at V and 3 bases at J, leaving 9 bases unmatched. The CDR3 spans 15 residues. Looked up from germline, CDR1 is MNHNS and CDR2 is SASEGT. CDR3 region: CASNNPAGGVYEQYV. CDR3 coding DNA: TGTGCCAGCAATAACCCAGCGGGGGGGGTCTACGAGCAGTACGTC.

V gene TRBV3-1 (or the pseudogene TRBV3-2) combines with J gene TRBJ1-1; no reliable D call. This CDR3 has 16 amino acids. Germline values: CDR1 LGHDT, CDR2 YNNKEL (reference sequence). Trimming shortened V by 0 bases and J by 4 bases, and 15 bases separated the two germline ends. The DNA for the CDR3 is TGTGCCAGCAGCCAAGAGTCGTACAGCAGGTTCACTGAAGCTTTCTTT. Amino acids: CASSQESYSRFTEAFF.

V gene TRBV3-1 (or the pseudogene TRBV3-2) combines with J gene TRBJ1-2, with D possibly matching TRBD1 (6 bases). V was trimmed by 1 base and J by 3 bases, leaving 12 bases between them. This CDR3 has 15 residues. Looked up from germline, CDR1 is LGHDT and CDR2 is YNNKEL (reference sequence). In nucleotides, the CDR3 is TGTGCCAGCAGCCAAGGCCCAGGGGCTTACTATGGCTACACCTTC. Translating gives CASSQGPGAYYGYTF.

This CDR3 reads CASSEDASYGYTF. Here the CDR3 DNA reads TGTGCCAGCAGTGAAGATGCGTCGTATGGCTACACCTTC. The chain is built from TRBV2 and TRBJ1-2; D gene unclear. CDR3 length: 13 residues. V lost 1 base and J 5 bases, leaving 8 bases between the germline ends. CDR1 and CDR2 (germline): SNHLY, FYNNEI.

The chain employs TRBV7-9 and TRBJ1-6, with D unclear. This CDR3 is built from 12 residues. Trimming stripped 2 bases from V and 7 bases from J, with 3 bases between. Germline V gene lookup returns CDR1 SEHNR and CDR2 FQNEAQ (reference sequence). CDR3 residues: CASSLQNSPLHF. For the CDR3, the DNA is TGTGCCAGCAGCTTACAGAATTCACCCCTCCACTTT.

The chain's CDR3 is CASSGTGSIVSNQPQHF. As DNA, the CDR3 is TGTGCCAGCAGTGGGACAGGGAGTATAGTTAGCAATCAGCCCCAGCATTTT. This chain joins TRBV6-2 or TRBV6-3 and TRBJ1-5; 9 bases fit TRBD1. The CDR3 has 17 amino acids. V trimming: 5 bases; J trimming: 0 bases; junction bases outside the gene matches: 8. Germline V gene sequence: CDR1 MNHEY, CDR2 SVGEGT.

This clone showed up just once. The chain combines TRBV10-3 with TRBJ2-7; 9 nucleotides match TRBD2. This CDR3 comprises 16 residues. J was trimmed by 4 bases and V by 10 bases; bases with no gene match: 17. CDR1 is ENHRY, CDR2 SYGVKD, per germline. CDR3 protein: CATGASGVQSGYEQYV. In DNA, the CDR3 is TGTGCCACCGGTGCTAGCGGGGTACAATCGGGGTACGAGCAGTACGTC.

J is TRBJ1-2 and V is TRBV5-8, with D possibly matching TRBD1 (6 bases). There are 17 residues in the CDR3. CDR1 is SGHTS, CDR2 YDEGEE, per germline. V was clipped by 8 bases and J by 4 bases, with 27 bases between them. The CDR3 loop reads CARGIGGTGRIIYGYTF. The CDR3 region has the DNA TGTGCCAGGGGAATTGGGGGCACAGGGAGAATAATCTATGGCTACACCTTC.

This chain uses TRBV11-2 with TRBJ2-2; tentative D call: TRBD1 (7 bases). The V end was cut by 10 bases, the J end by 1 base, with 16 bases between. The CDR3 has 15 residues. Looked up from germline, CDR1 is SGHAT and CDR2 is FQNNGV. CDR3 sequence reads: CATKRQGGNTGELFF. The CDR3 region has the DNA TGTGCCACCAAGAGACAGGGAGGGAACACCGGGGAGCTGTTTTTT.

The genes are TRBV25-1 and TRBJ2-4, with 9 bases lining up with TRBD1. The J segment lost 9 bases and the V segment lost 4 bases, leaving 10 bases of the junction unmatched. Germline V lookup: CDR1 MGHDK, CDR2 SYGVNS. The CDR3 sequence is 15 residues long. CDR3 bases: TGTGCCAGCAGTGGGGCTGACAGGGGGTTGGGCATTCAGTACTTC. Residues: CASSGADRGLGIQYF.

This chain links TRBV19 with TRBJ2-1, with TRBD1 matching over 11 bases. Germline loops: CDR1 LNHDA, CDR2 SQIVND (reference sequence). There are 16 residues in the CDR3. The J segment lost 7 bases and the V segment lost 3 bases, leaving 8 bases of the junction unmatched. In DNA, the CDR3 is TGTGCCAGTAGTATTTTTCCGGGACAGGGGGTAAATGAGCAGTTCTTC. As protein: CASSIFPGQGVNEQFF.

This chain uses TRBV9 with TRBJ2-2, with D hard to call. Trimming stripped 0 bases from V and 4 bases from J, with 13 bases between. This CDR3 has 16 amino acids. CDR1 is SGDLS, CDR2 YYNGEE, per germline. The DNA for the CDR3 is TGTGCCAGCAGCGTAGACAGTTACCCTATCACCGGGGAGCTGTTTTTT. Its translation: CASSVDSYPITGELFF.